Below, 26 T cell receptor beta chains from the same sample are listed, as sequenced in a study of shared clonotypes between healthy human individuals. Method: immunoSEQ multiplex PCR; TCRdb's copy keeps in-frame clones and lacks some. In the table there are almost 700,000 clones, roughly nine tenths of which are singletons. Naive CD8 populations comprised CD45RO-negative cells positively selected for CCR7, excluding terminally differentiated effector memory CD45RA+ cells. The sequenced sample was naive CD8+ T cells sorted from blood. These receptors all come from a man aged 25-40 years in good health.

The V call is TRBV29-1, the J call TRBJ2-4; the D gene is possibly TRBD2 (5 bases). The CDR3 sequence is 11 residues long. Trimming pared 6 bases from V and 6 bases from J, leaving 9 bases between. Germline loops: CDR1 SQVTM, CDR2 ANQGSEA. The CDR3 bases are TGCAGCGTCGAGGAGGTAAACATTCAGTACTTC. Encoded protein: CSVEEVNIQYF.

The gene calls are TRBV6-5 and TRBJ1-5; D ambiguous. This CDR3 is 13 amino acids long. Looked up from germline, CDR1 is MNHEY and CDR2 is SVGAGI. The V end was cut by 2 bases, the J end by 5 bases, with 7 bases between. The CDR3, as DNA: TGTGCCAGCAGTTACGGACCTGATCAGCCCCAGCATTTT. Residues: CASSYGPDQPQHF.

The CDR3 DNA reads as TGTGCCAGCAGCTTAGGAATGGCAGGGACTTGGGGGGAGCAGTACTTC. Translating it yields CASSLGMAGTWGEQYF. The V gene is TRBV7-9, the J gene TRBJ2-7; tentatively, D is TRBD2 (6 bases). CDR3 size: 16 residues. V was cut by 1 base and J by 7 bases, with 20 bases left in between. CDR1 and CDR2 from the germline V gene are SEHNR and FQNEAQ (reference sequence).

This chain's CDR3 is CASSLEGQGRVQETQYF. In nucleotides, the CDR3 is TGTGCCAGCAGCTTAGAAGGACAGGGGAGAGTCCAAGAGACCCAGTACTTC. This chain connects TRBV7-9 to TRBJ2-5; 9 bases are a match to TRBD1. CDR3 length equals 17 residues. Germline-derived CDR1 and CDR2 are SEHNR and FQNEAQ (reference sequence). V shed 1 base and J 1 base; nucleotides not matched to a gene: 7.

This chain links TRBV27 with TRBJ2-7, with TRBD2 matching over 11 bases. Germline V gene sequence: CDR1 MNHEY, CDR2 SMNVEV (reference sequence). CDR3 size: 14 residues. V was clipped by 6 bases and J by 3 bases; unmatched bases: 4. The CDR3 bases are TGTGCCAGCAGCGAACTAGCGGGAGACTACGAGCAGTACTTC. Protein: CASSELAGDYEQYF.

The chain joins TRBV7-2 to TRBJ2-6; D remains unclear. V lost 5 bases and J lost 4, with 6 bases in between. The CDR3 runs to 13 residues. The germline V gene has CDR1 SGHTA and CDR2 FQGNSA. CDR3 bases: TGTGCCAGCAGCAAGCAGGGGGCCAACGTCCTGACTTTC. Translation: CASSKQGANVLTF.

The chain carries TRBV5-1 and TRBJ2-7, with D possibly matching TRBD2 (5 bases). This CDR3 has 13 residues. Germline CDR1 and CDR2: SGHRS and YFSETQ. The CDR3 loop is CSSAGVPGYEQYF. CDR3 coding DNA: TGCTCGTCCGCCGGGGTGCCGGGGTACGAGCAGTACTTC.

This rearrangement joins TRBV4-2 to TRBJ2-7; 8 nucleotides line up with TRBD1. CDR3 size: 14 residues. Per germline, CDR1 LGHNA and CDR2 YNFKEQ. V shed 5 bases and J 2 bases; nucleotides not matched to a gene: 5. The CDR3 is CASSLRQGTYEQYF. For the CDR3, the DNA is TGTGCCAGCAGCTTGAGACAGGGGACCTACGAGCAGTACTTC.

This clone was seen a handful of times. This CDR3 is also generated by other DNA sequences in the sample. This rearrangement joins TRBV7-9 to TRBJ2-7, with no clear D. The CDR3 totals 12 residues. Between the trimmed V and J ends, which lost 0 bases and 4 bases, there was a span of 4 bases. From germline, CDR1 is SEHNR and CDR2 FQNEAQ (reference sequence). CDR3 in amino acids: CASSLARYEQYF. CDR3 coding DNA: TGTGCCAGCAGCTTAGCCCGATACGAGCAGTACTTC.

The CDR3 spells CAISSLETSTDTQYF. The CDR3 DNA is TGTGCCATCAGCTCCCTAGAGACTAGCACAGATACGCAGTATTTT. The chain is built from TRBV10-3 and TRBJ2-3; D is ambiguous. Germline-derived CDR1 and CDR2 are ENHRY and SYGVKD. The germline V and J ends were trimmed by 6 bases and 0 bases, with 13 bases remaining between them. The CDR3 loop spans 15 amino acids.

This chain joins TRBV4-1 and TRBJ1-1; tentative D call: TRBD1 (6 bases). The CDR3 consists of 14 residues. The germline gives CDR1 MGHRA, CDR2 YSYEKL. V dropped 4 bases and J dropped 1 base, with 10 bases sitting between them. Here the CDR3 reads CASSPEGGNTEAFF. The CDR3 nucleotides read TGCGCCAGCAGCCCCGAGGGGGGGAACACTGAAGCTTTCTTT.

V and J are TRBV2 and TRBJ2-7; 7 bases are a match to TRBD1. The V segment lost 0 bases and the J segment 2 bases; nucleotides outside the gene matches: 10. Germline V lookup: CDR1 SNHLY, CDR2 FYNNEI. This CDR3 is 17 amino acids long. In nucleotides, the CDR3 is TGTGCCAGCAGTGAAGCGTGGGACAGCGAGGTTACCTACGAGCAGTACTTC. Translating gives CASSEAWDSEVTYEQYF.

This clone was recorded once. The V gene is TRBV15, the J gene TRBJ2-3; maybe TRBD2 (5 bases). The germline V and J ends were trimmed by 0 bases and 5 bases, with 9 bases remaining between them. The germline V gene encodes CDR1 LNHNV and CDR2 YYDKDF (reference sequence). This CDR3 spans 14 amino acids. This CDR3 is CATSRDYGEDTQYF. The CDR3 nucleotides are TGTGCCACCAGCAGAGATTACGGGGAAGATACGCAGTATTTT.

The chain has TRBV28 and TRBJ2-2; weak D call: TRBD1 (5 bases). Germline V lookup: CDR1 MDHEN, CDR2 SYDVKM. The CDR3 runs 14 residues. The V end was cut by 4 bases, the J end by 5 bases, with 11 bases between. This chain's CDR3 is CASSSSGYTGELFF. The CDR3 DNA follows: TGTGCCAGCAGTTCGTCAGGGTATACCGGGGAGCTGTTTTTT.

The V gene is TRBV7-9, the J gene TRBJ2-7; 9 bases agree with TRBD1. The germline V gene encodes CDR1 SEHNR and CDR2 FQNEAQ (reference sequence). Trimming at V came to 2 bases and at J to 2 bases, leaving 4 bases not matched to a gene. The CDR3 extends over 15 amino acids. The DNA of the CDR3 is TGTGCCAGCAGCTTAACGACAGGGGGGCCCTACGAGCAGTACTTC. Translated, it gives CASSLTTGGPYEQYF.

The chain links TRBV7-8 to TRBJ2-1, with D possibly matching TRBD1 (6 bases). The V end was cut by 0 bases, the J end by 8 bases, with 14 bases between. This CDR3 contains 15 residues. The germline CDR1 and CDR2 sequences are SGHVS and FQNEAQ. The CDR3 loop reads CASSLAHGGPDEQFF. The CDR3 nucleotides are TGTGCCAGCAGCTTAGCGCATGGGGGCCCGGATGAGCAGTTCTTC.

This rearrangement joins TRBV28 to TRBJ2-1, with TRBD2 matching over 8 bases. The CDR3 is made up of 16 amino acids. J gave up 4 bases and V 6 bases, and 11 bases lay outside the gene matches. The germline gives CDR1 MDHEN, CDR2 SYDVKM. CDR3 protein: CASSNPASGHYNEQFF. The CDR3 DNA follows: TGTGCCAGCAGCAACCCGGCTAGCGGGCATTACAATGAGCAGTTCTTC.

The chain uses TRBV7-2 and TRBJ2-7; tentative D call: TRBD2 (6 bases). V was pared by 3 bases and J by 5 bases, with 11 bases between. The CDR3 contains 13 residues. Germline CDR1 and CDR2: SGHTA and FQGNSA. In DNA form, the CDR3 reads TGTGCCAGCAGCTTGCGGGAAGTCCACGAGCAGTACTTC. This gives the protein CASSLREVHEQYF. The full variable domain, its missing parts supplied by reference TRBV7-2 and TRBJ2-7, is GAGVSQSPSNKVTEKGKDVELRCDPISGHTALYWYRQSLGQGLEFLIYFQGNSAPDKSGLPSDRFSAERTGGSVSTLTIQRTQQEDSAVYLCASSLREVHEQYFGPGTRLTVT.

J is TRBJ2-1 and V is TRBV29-1; D not certain. V lost 4 bases and J lost 5, with 12 bases in between. Per the germline V gene, CDR1 is SQVTM and CDR2 is ANQGSEA. The CDR3 consists of 13 residues. The CDR3 DNA reads as TGCAGCGTTGTAACACACTCTGACAATGAGCAGTTCTTC. Protein sequence: CSVVTHSDNEQFF.

The genes are TRBV5-1 and TRBJ2-1; a possible D gene is TRBD2 (6 bases). The CDR3 consists of 14 residues. Per the germline V gene, CDR1 is SGHRS and CDR2 is YFSETQ. Trimming cost V 0 bases and J 3 bases, with 7 bases left between them. The DNA for the CDR3 is TGCGCCAGCAGCTTGGGGGACTTCTACAATGAGCAGTTCTTC. Protein: CASSLGDFYNEQFF.

The chain combines TRBV5-1 with TRBJ2-3; TRBD2 matches at 7 bases. The CDR3 totals 17 residues. CDR1 and CDR2 (germline): SGHRS, YFSETQ. After removal of 3 bases from V and 4 bases from J, the junction contained 14 bases not matched to a gene. CDR3 amino acids: CASSWRGRRPLADTQYF. The DNA for the CDR3 is TGCGCCAGCAGCTGGCGGGGGAGGCGGCCTCTGGCAGATACGCAGTATTTT.

This clone occurred a few times. The genes are TRBV28 and TRBJ2-7; tentatively, D is TRBD1 (6 bases). V dropped 10 bases and J dropped 2 bases, with 12 bases sitting between them. Germline V gene data show CDR1 as MDHEN and CDR2 as SYDVKM. The CDR3 length is 12 residues. CDR3 sequence: CATAQGTYEQYF. DNA of the CDR3: TGTGCCACCGCACAGGGAACCTACGAGCAGTACTTC.

To note about this clone: This sample includes further DNA sequences coding for the same CDR3. V gene TRBV27 combines with J gene TRBJ2-1, with 8 bases that match TRBD2. Trimming cost V 4 bases and J 2 bases; bases outside gene matches: 4. In germline, CDR1 is MNHEY, CDR2 SMNVEV (reference sequence). CDR3 size: 15 residues. The CDR3 bases are TGTGCCAGCAGTTCCGGGACTAGTGCCTACAATGAGCAGTTCTTC. Its protein product is CASSSGTSAYNEQFF.

This rearrangement joins TRBV5-4 to TRBJ2-7, with TRBD2 matching over 8 bases. The CDR3 runs to 15 residues. V was clipped by 0 bases and J by 2 bases; unmatched bases: 4. Germline loops: CDR1 SGHNT, CDR2 YYREEE (reference sequence). DNA for the CDR3: TGTGCCAGCAGCTTGGATCTAGCGGGTACCTACGAGCAGTACTTC. It yields the protein CASSLDLAGTYEQYF.

This clone showed up just a few times. The rearrangement links TRBV28 to TRBJ2-7, with D possibly being TRBD2 (5 bases). Germline CDR1 is MDHEN and CDR2 is SYDVKM. Trimming shortened V by 4 bases and J by 0 bases, and 16 bases separated the two germline ends. The CDR3 extends over 16 amino acids. The CDR3 protein is CASSYKSGYSSYEQYF. As DNA, the CDR3 is TGTGCCAGCAGTTACAAATCGGGGTACAGCTCCTACGAGCAGTACTTC.

V usage is TRBV9 and J usage is TRBJ2-1; 7 bases are a match to TRBD2. Unmatched junction bases numbered 17, after V lost 4 bases and J lost 1 base. Per germline, CDR1 SGDLS and CDR2 YYNGEE. CDR3 length equals 19 residues. The CDR3 protein is CASSFAPRGGSESYNEQFF. In DNA form, the CDR3 reads TGTGCCAGCAGCTTTGCCCCGAGGGGCGGGAGTGAGTCCTACAATGAGCAGTTCTTC.